The T cell receptor beta chain described here comes from a study of shared T cell receptors in the human thymus. Only one count was recorded for this clone. V shed 7 bases, J shed 2 bases, and the junction held 6 bases outside the gene matches. CDR1 SGHRS and CDR2 YFSETQ come from the germline V gene. The length of the CDR3 is 15 residues. The assay was immunoSEQ multiplex PCR, and TCRdb's table has in-frame clones only and misses some. The sample lists about 660,000 clones; roughly 90% were seen once. The data were also submitted as part of a second study, on human thymus T cells.

The TCR comes from a boy under two years old with a congenital heart defect. The sequencing sample was made of thymocytes. The chain employs TRBV5-1 and TRBJ2-5; 12 nucleotides line up with TRBD2. CDR3 in amino acids: CASRLAGGKQETQYF. CDR3 nucleotide sequence: TGCGCCAGCCGCCTAGCGGGAGGGAAACAAGAGACCCAGTACTTC.